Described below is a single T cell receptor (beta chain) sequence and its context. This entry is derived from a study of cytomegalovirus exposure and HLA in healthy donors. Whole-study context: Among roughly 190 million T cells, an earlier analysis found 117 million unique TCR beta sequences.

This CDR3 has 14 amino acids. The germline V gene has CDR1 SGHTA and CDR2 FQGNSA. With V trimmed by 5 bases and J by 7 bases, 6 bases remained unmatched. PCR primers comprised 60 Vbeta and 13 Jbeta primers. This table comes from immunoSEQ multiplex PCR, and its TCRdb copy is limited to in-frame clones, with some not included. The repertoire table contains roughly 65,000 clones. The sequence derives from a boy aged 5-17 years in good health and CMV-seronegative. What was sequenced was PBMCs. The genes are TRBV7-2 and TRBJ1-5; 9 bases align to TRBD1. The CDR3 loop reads CASSQGQGQQPQHF. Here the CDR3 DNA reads TGTGCCAGCAGCCAGGGACAGGGACAGCAGCCCCAGCATTTT.